These 30 T cell receptor beta chains were all obtained from the same sample, sequenced in a study of resident and recirculating memory T cells in vitiligo. Profiling relied on immunoSEQ multiplex PCR, and the TCRdb table lists in-frame clones only, not all of them. The sample includes 70,000 to 85,000 clones, roughly nine tenths of them seen just once. Sequencing used blood. Receptor source: a male donor with vitiligo.

This rearrangement joins TRBV4-1 to TRBJ2-1; 13 bases fit TRBD2. V trimming: 1 base; J trimming: 4 bases; junction bases outside the gene matches: 19. Germline V gene lookup returns CDR1 MGHRA and CDR2 YSYEKL. The CDR3 sequence is 22 residues long. The CDR3 loop is CASSQVFGLAGEYLFLYNEQFF. Written as DNA, the CDR3 is TGCGCCAGCAGCCAAGTTTTCGGACTAGCGGGGGAGTACTTATTCCTTTACAATGAGCAGTTCTTC.

The chain combines TRBV6-1 with TRBJ2-1; a weak D match, TRBD2 (6 bases). V was cut by 5 bases and J by 7 bases, with 6 bases left in between. The CDR3 sequence is 11 residues long. Germline V lookup: CDR1 MNHNS, CDR2 SASEGT. The CDR3 sequence is CASSRGNEQFF. The CDR3 DNA is TGTGCCAGCAGTCGGGGGAATGAGCAGTTCTTC.

V and J are TRBV5-4 and TRBJ1-6; tentative D call: TRBD1 (5 bases). CDR3 size: 11 residues. Trimming stripped 4 bases from V and 18 bases from J, with 14 bases between. Germline-derived CDR1 and CDR2 are SGHNT and YYREEE (reference sequence). CDR3 nucleotide sequence: TGTGCCAGCAGCGGGAAAAGAGGACACCACTTT. Protein product: CASSGKRGHHF.

V gene TRBV2 combines with J gene TRBJ1-1, with D possibly TRBD1 on 5 matching bases. Trimming stripped 3 bases from V and 1 base from J, with 12 bases between. The germline V gene encodes CDR1 SNHLY and CDR2 FYNNEI. CDR3 length: 15 amino acids. CDR3 in amino acids: CASSDYRTTNTEAFF. CDR3 in DNA: TGTGCCAGCAGTGATTACAGGACAACGAACACTGAAGCTTTCTTT.

The rearrangement joins TRBV19 to TRBJ2-7, with 9 bases that match TRBD1. The CDR3 contains 16 residues. From germline, CDR1 is LNHDA and CDR2 SQIVND (reference sequence). V was clipped by 5 bases and J by 2 bases; unmatched bases: 10. CDR3 residues: CASSRYSGTGTYEQYF. The DNA for the CDR3 is TGTGCCAGTAGTCGATACTCCGGGACAGGGACCTACGAGCAGTACTTC. Full variable domain (rest looked up from reference TRBV19 and TRBJ2-7): DGGITQSPKYLFRKEGQNVTLSCEQNLNHDAMYWYRQDPGQGLRLIYYSQIVNDFQKGDIAEGYSVSREKKESFPLTVTSAQKNPTAFYLCASSRYSGTGTYEQYFGPGTRLTVT.

The chain has TRBV6-6 and TRBJ2-1; TRBD2 is a possible D gene (5 bases). The CDR3 totals 15 residues. Trimming removed 5 bases from V and 0 bases from J, with 11 bases in between. Germline V lookup: CDR1 MNHNY, CDR2 SVGAGI (reference sequence). The CDR3 DNA sequence: TGTGCCAGCAGTCCCGGAGGTCCCTCCTACAATGAGCAGTTCTTC. Its translation: CASSPGGPSYNEQFF.

This chain joins TRBV7-8 and TRBJ2-1, with D perhaps TRBD2 (7 bases). CDR3 length: 13 residues. Per the germline V gene, CDR1 is SGHVS and CDR2 is FQNEAQ. V lost 6 bases to trimming and J lost 7 bases, with 13 bases between them. The CDR3 region is CASSGGRGNEQFF. In DNA, the CDR3 is TGTGCCAGCAGTGGGGGGCGGGGGAATGAGCAGTTCTTC.

The chain employs TRBV5-1 and TRBJ2-7, with TRBD1 matching 8 bases. This CDR3 contains 15 residues. Trimming removed 4 bases from V and 5 bases from J; junction bases left unmatched: 11. Germline lookup yields CDR1 SGHRS and CDR2 YFSETQ. The CDR3 here is CASSQGQARVNEQYF. CDR3 bases: TGCGCCAGCAGCCAGGGACAGGCCAGGGTTAACGAGCAGTACTTC.

The chain carries TRBV28 and TRBJ1-2, with 7 bases that match TRBD1. CDR3 length: 14 residues. CDR1 MDHEN and CDR2 SYDVKM come from the germline V gene. With V trimmed by 2 bases and J by 3 bases, 3 bases remained unmatched. The chain's CDR3 is CASSLVQGYYGYTF. In nucleotides, the CDR3 is TGTGCCAGCAGTTTAGTACAGGGGTACTATGGCTACACCTTC.

J is TRBJ2-3 and V is TRBV9; no firm D call. Germline CDR1 and CDR2: SGDLS and YYNGEE. V lost 0 bases, J lost 4 bases, and 9 bases lay in between. The CDR3 covers 14 residues. The CDR3 loop reads CASSVGSGADTQYF. The DNA of the CDR3 is TGTGCCAGCAGCGTAGGTAGTGGTGCAGATACGCAGTATTTT. The full variable domain, completed using reference TRBV9 and TRBJ2-3, is DSGVTQTPKHLITATGQRVTLRCSPRSGDLSVYWYQQSLDQGLQFLIQYYNGEERAKGNILERFSAQQFPDLHSELNLSSLELGDSALYFCASSVGSGADTQYFGPGTRLTVL.

This clone was recorded only once. The rearrangement joins TRBV10-3 to TRBJ2-7, with D hard to call. The CDR3 is made up of 11 amino acids. Germline V gene lookup returns CDR1 ENHRY and CDR2 SYGVKD. V was trimmed by 2 bases and J by 4 bases, leaving 3 bases between them. The CDR3 is CAISEIYEQYF. CDR3 DNA: TGTGCCATCAGTGAGATATACGAGCAGTACTTC.

J is TRBJ1-6 and V is TRBV4-1; possible D gene TRBD1, 5 bases. CDR3 length: 16 amino acids. V gave up 4 bases and J gave up 8 bases, with 18 bases separating them. Germline V gene data show CDR1 as MGHRA and CDR2 as YSYEKL. This CDR3 reads CASSLTAGFGDSPLHF. The CDR3 region has the DNA TGCGCCAGCAGCCTGACGGCAGGGTTTGGGGATTCACCCCTCCACTTT.

This sequence joins TRBV6-5 and TRBJ1-3; D possibly corresponds to TRBD1 (6 bases). The CDR3 contains 13 residues. Trimming shortened V by 8 bases and J by 2 bases, and 10 bases separated the two germline ends. CDR1 is MNHEY, CDR2 SVGAGI, per germline. This CDR3 reads CASRGGPGNTIYF. The CDR3 bases are TGTGCCAGCCGAGGGGGACCTGGAAACACCATATATTTT.

The chain employs TRBV7-2 and TRBJ2-5; a possible D gene is TRBD1 (7 bases). The V and J ends lost 6 bases and 3 bases respectively, with 11 bases between them. The germline V gene encodes CDR1 SGHTA and CDR2 FQGNSA. The CDR3 loop spans 13 amino acids. CDR3 sequence: CASRPRGEETQYF. The CDR3, as DNA: TGTGCCAGCAGGCCCAGGGGGGAAGAGACCCAGTACTTC.

V is TRBV4-3 and J is TRBJ1-3, with a weak D call TRBD1 (5 bases). Germline values: CDR1 LGHNA, CDR2 YSLEER. Deletions cut 4 bases from V and 0 bases from J, with 10 bases between. CDR3 length: 15 amino acids. CDR3 nucleotide sequence: TGCGCCAGCAGCCCCCGACAGCACTCTGGAAACACCATATATTTT. Protein product: CASSPRQHSGNTIYF.

The rearrangement uses TRBV28 and TRBJ2-7, with D possibly matching TRBD2 (7 bases). CDR3 size: 15 residues. Germline values: CDR1 MDHEN, CDR2 SYDVKM. Trimming shortened V by 6 bases and J by 5 bases, and 20 bases separated the two germline ends. CDR3 nucleotides: TGTGCCAGCAGATCCGGGGGGCAGGACGACCACGAGCAGTACTTC. It encodes CASRSGGQDDHEQYF.

The sample holds one count of this clone. This chain links TRBV6-5 with TRBJ1-3; D ambiguous. Germline V gene lookup returns CDR1 MNHEY and CDR2 SVGAGI. This CDR3 contains 13 residues. V gave up 6 bases and J gave up 7 bases, with 13 bases separating them. CDR3 DNA: TGTGCCAGCAGACCCTCGACGAGGAACACCATATATTTT. It specifies CASRPSTRNTIYF.

This rearrangement joins TRBV7-3 to TRBJ2-2; D is perhaps TRBD1 (6 bases). CDR1 and CDR2 (germline): SGHTA, FQGTGA. The CDR3 loop spans 14 amino acids. The V and J ends lost 6 bases and 6 bases respectively, with 14 bases between them. The DNA for the CDR3 is TGTGCCAGCAGAGCTACAGGGTTTGCCGGGGAGCTGTTTTTT. Translating it yields CASRATGFAGELFF.

This clone was picked up one time. The rearrangement links TRBV27 to TRBJ2-4; no clear D. V shed 5 bases and J shed 7 bases, with 12 bases lying between them. The CDR3 covers 13 residues. Germline-derived CDR1 and CDR2 are MNHEY and SMNVEV (reference sequence). The CDR3 loop reads CASSHENGNIQYF. The CDR3 nucleotides are TGTGCCAGCAGTCACGAGAACGGGAACATTCAGTACTTC.

This clone was counted only a few times. The chain joins TRBV7-3 to TRBJ1-5; TRBD1 matches at 7 bases. The germline gives CDR1 SGHTA, CDR2 FQGTGA. The CDR3 totals 15 residues. V was pared by 5 bases and J by 1 base, with 5 bases of the junction left unmatched. The CDR3 here is CASSPRQGSNQPQHF. The DNA of the CDR3 is TGTGCCAGCAGCCCCAGACAGGGAAGCAATCAGCCCCAGCATTTT.

This clone was found once. The chain links TRBV2 to TRBJ1-6; weak D call: TRBD1 (6 bases). CDR1 is SNHLY and CDR2 is FYNNEI in the germline V gene. The germline V and J ends were trimmed by 8 bases and 7 bases, with 18 bases remaining between them. This CDR3 has 15 amino acids. CDR3 loop: CASGQWTEGNSPLHF. The CDR3 nucleotides read TGTGCCAGCGGGCAATGGACAGAAGGAAATTCACCCCTCCACTTT.

The V gene is TRBV2, the J gene TRBJ1-1; D gene uncertain. V lost 4 bases, J lost 8 bases, and 17 bases lay in between. CDR3 length: 14 residues. Germline assignment: CDR1 SNHLY and CDR2 FYNNEI. The chain's CDR3 is CASSVEHESAEAFF. The DNA of the CDR3 is TGTGCCAGCAGTGTTGAGCACGAAAGCGCCGAAGCTTTCTTT.

V is TRBV9 and J is TRBJ2-7; TRBD1 is a possible D gene (6 bases). Trimming stripped 0 bases from V and 1 base from J, with 8 bases between. This CDR3 is built from 14 residues. Germline loops: CDR1 SGDLS, CDR2 YYNGEE. The CDR3 nucleotides read TGTGCCAGCAGCGTAGGGGACATTTCCTACGAGCAGTACTTC. Amino acid sequence: CASSVGDISYEQYF.

Remarks on this clone: Other DNA sequences of this sample code for an identical CDR3. V usage is TRBV18 and J usage is TRBJ1-1; the D gene is possibly TRBD1 (5 bases). Germline V gives CDR1 KGHSH, CDR2 LQKENI. Trimming removed 2 bases from V and 2 bases from J, with 9 bases in between. This CDR3 region has 14 residues. Written as DNA, the CDR3 is TGTGCCAGCTCACCAGGGGCCGCTAACACTGAAGCTTTCTTT. Translation gives CASSPGAANTEAFF.

This chain uses TRBV28 with TRBJ1-1, with a tentative D call TRBD1 (5 bases). The CDR3 consists of 15 residues. The V and J ends lost 6 bases and 1 base respectively, with 15 bases between them. The germline V gene has CDR1 MDHEN and CDR2 SYDVKM. CDR3 coding DNA: TGTGCCAGCAGGGGGTTCGGGGGGGGGAACACTGAAGCTTTCTTT. It specifies CASRGFGGGNTEAFF.

This clone came up a few times. The gene calls are TRBV5-1 and TRBJ1-1; the D is unclear. Germline loops: CDR1 SGHRS, CDR2 YFSETQ. V lost 4 bases and J 11 bases, leaving 12 bases between the germline ends. There are 11 residues in the CDR3. This CDR3 is CASSPIIAAFF. The CDR3 DNA reads as TGCGCCAGCAGCCCCATTATAGCGGCTTTCTTT.

This chain connects TRBV5-4 to TRBJ1-1, with TRBD1 as a possible D gene (5 bases). Germline loops: CDR1 SGHNT, CDR2 YYREEE (reference sequence). Trimming cost V 7 bases and J 4 bases, with 11 bases left between them. The CDR3 loop spans 12 amino acids. The CDR3 DNA reads as TGTGCCAGCGGGGGGGTGAGCACTGAAGCTTTCTTT. Its protein is CASGGVSTEAFF.

The rearrangement joins TRBV29-1 to TRBJ1-1, with D perhaps matching TRBD1 (6 bases). The CDR3 length is 12 residues. V was clipped by 7 bases and J by 10 bases, with 19 bases between them. In germline, CDR1 is SQVTM, CDR2 ANQGSEA. CDR3 loop: CSGGQGTRTAFF. The DNA for the CDR3 is TGCAGCGGGGGGCAGGGGACCCGAACAGCTTTCTTT.

The rearrangement links TRBV5-1 to TRBJ2-7; D gene uncertain. The germline V gene encodes CDR1 SGHRS and CDR2 YFSETQ. The CDR3 sequence is 14 residues long. Trimming stripped 3 bases from V and 4 bases from J, with 14 bases between. The CDR3 region is CASSSLAASYEQYF. The CDR3, as DNA: TGCGCCAGCAGCTCCCTCGCGGCCTCTTACGAGCAGTACTTC. The full variable domain, completed using reference TRBV5-1 and TRBJ2-7, is KAGVTQTPRYLIKTRGQQVTLSCSPISGHRSVSWYQQTPGQGLQFLFEYFSETQRNKGNFPGRFSGRQFSNSRSEMNVSTLELGDSALYLCASSSLAASYEQYFGPGTRLTVT.

The V gene is TRBV5-1, the J gene TRBJ1-4, with TRBD1 matching 9 bases. This CDR3 has 15 residues. The trim removed 0 bases at V and 7 bases at J, leaving 4 bases unmatched. From germline, CDR1 is SGHRS and CDR2 YFSETQ. Written as DNA, the CDR3 is TGCGCCAGCAGCTTGGAGGGGACAGGGCCTGAAAAACTGTTTTTT. Encoded protein: CASSLEGTGPEKLFF.